Following are 28 T cell receptor beta chains from one sample sequenced in a study of identifying expanded T cells in peripheral blood (dated by TCRdb to about 2019). Libraries were made using the immunoSEQ multiplex PCR assay. TCRdb took this table from immuneACCESS and kept in-frame rearrangements with V and J called. Such tables lack part of the clones; where checked against another copy, unresolved V genes explain under half of the gap, and the rest is unexplained. The sample profile shows 60,000 to 80,000 clones; about 90% of them were found once. The ten biggest clones cover more than 2.5% of the sample. The specimen sequenced was blood. The origin of the receptors is a person aged 18-70 years in good health.

V usage is TRBV27 and J usage is TRBJ2-7; 8 bases match TRBD2. J lost 1 base, V lost 5 bases, and 7 bases had no gene match. Germline V gene sequence: CDR1 MNHEY, CDR2 SMNVEV (reference sequence). This CDR3 is 15 amino acids long. CDR3 sequence: CASSTQSGSSYEQYF. The CDR3 region has the DNA TGTGCCAGCAGTACACAGAGCGGGAGTTCCTACGAGCAGTACTTC.

This rearrangement joins TRBV13 to TRBJ1-3, with D unclear. Between the trimmed V and J ends, which lost 4 bases and 4 bases, there was a span of 5 bases. Germline CDR1 PRHDT, CDR2 FYEKMQ (reference sequence). The CDR3 extends over 12 amino acids. The CDR3: CASSSTGNTIYF. The DNA for the CDR3 is TGTGCCAGCAGCTCGACAGGAAACACCATATATTTT.

V is TRBV4-3 and J is TRBJ2-2; TRBD2 matches at 8 bases. This CDR3 comprises 15 residues. The germline CDR1 and CDR2 sequences are LGHNA and YSLEER. The V segment lost 6 bases and the J segment 2 bases; nucleotides outside the gene matches: 5. The CDR3 region has the DNA TGCGCCAGCAGGAAACTAGCGGCTAACACCGGGGAGCTGTTTTTT. This translates into CASRKLAANTGELFF.

This chain joins TRBV2 and TRBJ2-5; D is uncertain. Trimming took off 6 bases at V and 13 bases at J, with 15 bases between the two ends. The CDR3 has 11 residues. Germline V lookup: CDR1 SNHLY, CDR2 FYNNEI. Here the CDR3 reads CASRVTYYLYF. Here the CDR3 DNA reads TGTGCCAGCAGGGTGACTTACTATTTGTACTTC.

The gene calls are TRBV28 and TRBJ2-3, with 7 bases identical to TRBD2. This CDR3 comprises 16 residues. The V and J ends lost 5 bases and 5 bases, in that order; junction bases with no gene match: 13. Germline CDR1 is MDHEN and CDR2 is SYDVKM. The CDR3 DNA is TGTGCCAGCAGTACCAACCCCGTGGGGGGGGGAGATACGCAGTATTTT. As protein: CASSTNPVGGGDTQYF.

The chain joins TRBV12-2 to TRBJ2-1. TRBV12-2 is listed as a pseudogene. CDR3 length: 21 amino acids. The CDR3 region has the DNA TGTGCAAGTCGCTTATTATTTCTAGGTGTGGAGCGTGTCGGGACCTACTTTGAGCAGTTCTTC. Translated, it gives CASRLLFLGVERVGTYFEQFF.

The chain has TRBV2 and TRBJ2-3; 8 bases match TRBD2. This CDR3 comprises 15 residues. Germline CDR1 and CDR2: SNHLY and FYNNEI. After removal of 3 bases from V and 3 bases from J, the junction contained 5 bases not matched to a gene. The CDR3 nucleotides read TGTGCCAGCAGTGATAGGGCTAGCGGGACAGATACGCAGTATTTT. Translated: CASSDRASGTDTQYF.

The chain links TRBV5-4 to TRBJ2-1; 9 bases match TRBD2. Germline V gene lookup returns CDR1 SGHNT and CDR2 YYREEE (reference sequence). This CDR3 is built from 14 residues. Trimming cost V 6 bases and J 7 bases; bases outside gene matches: 8. The CDR3 here is CASKGGGARNEQFF. CDR3 in DNA: TGTGCCAGCAAGGGCGGGGGGGCTCGGAATGAGCAGTTCTTC.

The rearrangement uses TRBV28 and TRBJ2-4, with D possibly called TRBD1 or TRBD2 (5 bases each). Trimming took off 6 bases at V and 1 base at J, with 19 bases between the two ends. The CDR3 spans 17 residues. Germline CDR1 MDHEN, CDR2 SYDVKM. CDR3: CASSSMVGVGAKNIQYF. As DNA, the CDR3 is TGTGCCAGCAGCTCCATGGTGGGGGTTGGGGCCAAAAACATTCAGTACTTC.

V gene TRBV18 combines with J gene TRBJ2-5; TRBD1 aligns across 7 bases. Germline lookup yields CDR1 KGHSH and CDR2 LQKENI. CDR3 length: 14 amino acids. V lost 4 bases and J lost 4; bases outside the gene matches: 6. This CDR3 is CASSHDRATETQYF. In nucleotides, the CDR3 is TGTGCCAGCTCACATGACAGGGCCACAGAGACCCAGTACTTC.

V gene TRBV28 combines with J gene TRBJ2-7; TRBD2 agrees at 12 bases. Germline V gene data show CDR1 as MDHEN and CDR2 as SYDVKM. Trimming cost V 8 bases and J 2 bases; bases outside gene matches: 7. There are 15 residues in the CDR3. In DNA, the CDR3 is TGTGCCAGCCGAAAAAGACTAGCGGGAGCCTACGAGCAGTACTTC. Amino acids: CASRKRLAGAYEQYF.

This chain links TRBV11-2 with TRBJ2-6; D is tentatively TRBD1 or TRBD2 (5 bases each). V dropped 0 bases and J dropped 9 bases, with 24 bases sitting between them. Germline lookup yields CDR1 SGHAT and CDR2 FQNNGV. CDR3 length equals 19 residues. The CDR3 loop is CASSLDRGRAPGLGNVLTF. CDR3 bases: TGTGCCAGCAGCTTAGATAGGGGAAGGGCCCCCGGACTTGGCAACGTCCTGACTTTC.

The genes are TRBV21-1 and TRBJ2-3; the DNA was not compared with TRBD2, the D call given in the table. TRBV21-1 is a pseudogene segment. The CDR3 has 21 residues. The CDR3 protein is CASSKNQTSGMAHNYRDTQYF. The CDR3 coding sequence is TGTGCCAGCAGCAAAAATCAGACTAGCGGGATGGCACACAACTACCGTGATACGCAGTATTTT.

The gene calls are TRBV7-2 and TRBJ1-2; D is undetermined. CDR1 SGHTA and CDR2 FQGNSA come from the germline V gene. CDR3 length: 15 residues. V lost 2 bases to trimming and J lost 4 bases, with 14 bases between them. In DNA, the CDR3 is TGTGCCAGCAGCTTACAAGGCGGGCAAATCTATGGCTACACCTTC. As protein: CASSLQGGQIYGYTF.

A note on this clone: Relative to the germline gene, one junction end is altered; a read error may explain this. This CDR3 reads CASSLDFGGEAFF. CDR3 DNA sequence: TGTGCTAGCAGCTTAGACTTTGGGGGCGAAGCTTTCTTT. The genes are TRBV7-7 and TRBJ1-1; possible D gene TRBD1, 6 bases. The CDR3 has 13 residues. Germline V gene lookup returns CDR1 SSHAT and CDR2 FNYEAQ (reference sequence).

This sequence joins TRBV2 and TRBJ2-7; possible D gene TRBD1, 5 bases. Germline CDR1 and CDR2: SNHLY and FYNNEI. The length of the CDR3 is 15 residues. Deletions cut 3 bases from V and 5 bases from J, with 17 bases between. CDR3 nucleotides: TGTGCCAGCAGTGACGATGGGCAGGGCTTTGACGAGCAGTACTTC. Protein sequence: CASSDDGQGFDEQYF.

This chain uses TRBV5-4 with TRBJ1-1; 8 bases are a match to TRBD1. Germline V lookup: CDR1 SGHNT, CDR2 YYREEE (reference sequence). There are 16 residues in the CDR3. V trimming: 0 bases; J trimming: 6 bases; junction bases outside the gene matches: 10. The CDR3 loop is CASSLGVTGDISEAFF. DNA of the CDR3: TGTGCCAGCAGCTTGGGGGTGACAGGGGATATCTCTGAAGCTTTCTTT.

Here the CDR3 reads CASSRTGTYEQYF. The CDR3 coding sequence is TGTGCCAGCTCCCGGACGGGTACCTACGAGCAGTACTTC. The chain has TRBV28 and TRBJ2-7, with D hard to call. The ends were cut back, 8 bases at V and 2 bases at J, with 13 bases in the middle. The CDR3 covers 13 residues. The germline gives CDR1 MDHEN, CDR2 SYDVKM.

The chain is built from TRBV15 and TRBJ1-1, with D possibly TRBD1 on 5 matching bases. V lost 4 bases, J lost 3 bases, and 18 bases lay in between. This CDR3 has 16 residues. The V gene's germline CDR1 is LNHNV and CDR2 YYDKDF (reference sequence). The CDR3 DNA reads as TGTGCCACCAGCACAGCCCTCAGGGCATGGGACACTGAAGCTTTCTTT. This translates into CATSTALRAWDTEAFF.

The chain is built from TRBV28 and TRBJ1-2, with D perhaps matching TRBD1 (6 bases). The CDR3 covers 14 residues. The germline gives CDR1 MDHEN, CDR2 SYDVKM. The germline V and J ends were trimmed by 1 base and 5 bases, with 11 bases remaining between them. The CDR3 bases are TGTGCCAGCAGTTTATTGAGACAGGATTATGGCTACACCTTC. This translates into CASSLLRQDYGYTF.

The gene calls are TRBV5-6 and TRBJ2-1; no definite D call. V lost 1 base, J lost 3 bases, and 11 bases lay in between. Germline CDR1 reads SGHDT; CDR2 reads YYEEEE. The CDR3 is 15 amino acids. CDR3: CASSLYSLDYNEQFF. Here the CDR3 DNA reads TGTGCCAGCAGCTTGTACAGCTTAGACTACAATGAGCAGTTCTTC.

The V gene is TRBV7-2, the J gene TRBJ2-3; D is unresolved. V was pared by 5 bases and J by 2 bases, with 17 bases between. The CDR3 sequence is 16 residues long. In germline, CDR1 is SGHTA, CDR2 FQGNSA. In nucleotides, the CDR3 is TGTGCCAGCAGCCTAGATGGGCGGCGACACACAGATACGCAGTATTTT. This encodes CASSLDGRRHTDTQYF.

This clone was detected only a few times. This rearrangement joins TRBV6-5 to TRBJ1-6, with TRBD1 as a possible D gene (5 bases). Germline CDR1 and CDR2: MNHEY and SVGAGI. V was cut by 2 bases and J by 9 bases, with 8 bases left in between. The CDR3 runs 13 residues. The CDR3 DNA follows: TGTGCCAGCAGTTACGGGGGGAGTTCACCCCTCCACTTT. It translates to CASSYGGSSPLHF.

The V call is TRBV14, the J call TRBJ2-2; 7 bases are shared with TRBD2. CDR1 is SGHDN and CDR2 is FVKESK in the germline V gene. Trimming at V came to 1 base and at J to 5 bases, leaving 4 bases not matched to a gene. The CDR3 is 15 amino acids. For the CDR3, the DNA is TGTGCCAGCAGCCAAGGCGGGAGCGGTACCGGGGAGCTGTTTTTT. It translates to CASSQGGSGTGELFF.

This rearrangement joins TRBV5-1 to TRBJ2-7, with TRBD1 as a possible D gene (6 bases). The CDR3 spans 14 residues. Trimming removed 4 bases at V and 7 bases at J, with 18 bases between. The germline V gene encodes CDR1 SGHRS and CDR2 YFSETQ. For the CDR3, the DNA is TGCGCCAGCAGCCACGCAGGGACAAGTGTGGAGCAGTACTTC. Its protein product is CASSHAGTSVEQYF.

V gene TRBV28 combines with J gene TRBJ2-2; TRBD2 is a possible D gene (6 bases). V dropped 8 bases and J dropped 3 bases, with 16 bases sitting between them. Germline V gives CDR1 MDHEN, CDR2 SYDVKM. This CDR3 is built from 15 residues. In DNA, the CDR3 is TGTGCCAGCGGCCGTGGTACGGGGGACACCGGGGAGCTGTTTTTT. Its translation: CASGRGTGDTGELFF. Full variable domain (remainder filled in from reference TRBV28 and TRBJ2-2): DVKVTQSSRYLVKRTGEKVFLECVQDMDHENMFWYRQDPGLGLRLIYFSYDVKMKEKGDIPEGYSVSREKKERFSLILESASTNQTSMYLCASGRGTGDTGELFFGEGSRLTVL.

The genes are TRBV6-1 and TRBJ2-5, with 12 positions matching TRBD1. Germline assignment: CDR1 MNHNS and CDR2 SASEGT. Trimming removed 6 bases from V and 4 bases from J; junction bases left unmatched: 3. The CDR3 totals 14 residues. CDR3: CASRGQGARETQYF. The CDR3 DNA is TGTGCCAGCAGGGGACAGGGGGCGCGAGAGACCCAGTACTTC.

V usage is TRBV7-8 and J usage is TRBJ2-7; D is undetermined. Between the trimmed V and J ends, which lost 3 bases and 4 bases, there was a span of 13 bases. Germline CDR1 SGHVS, CDR2 FQNEAQ. The CDR3 consists of 14 residues. This chain's CDR3 is CASSFSDAAYEQYF. CDR3 DNA sequence: TGTGCCAGCAGCTTTTCTGATGCGGCTTACGAGCAGTACTTC.